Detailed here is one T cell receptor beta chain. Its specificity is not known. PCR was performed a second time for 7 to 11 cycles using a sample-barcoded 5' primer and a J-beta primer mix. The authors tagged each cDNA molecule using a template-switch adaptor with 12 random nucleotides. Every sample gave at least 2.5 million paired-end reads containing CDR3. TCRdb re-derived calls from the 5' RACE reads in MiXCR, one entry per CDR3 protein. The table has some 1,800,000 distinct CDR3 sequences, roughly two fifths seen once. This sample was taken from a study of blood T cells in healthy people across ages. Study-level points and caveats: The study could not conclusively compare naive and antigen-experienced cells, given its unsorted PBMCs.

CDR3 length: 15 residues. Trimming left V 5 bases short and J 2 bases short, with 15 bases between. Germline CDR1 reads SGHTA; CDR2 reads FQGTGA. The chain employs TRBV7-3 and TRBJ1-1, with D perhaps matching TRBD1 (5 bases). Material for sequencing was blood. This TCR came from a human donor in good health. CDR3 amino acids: CASSPGSRGNTEAFF. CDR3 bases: TGTGCCAGCAGCCCAGGGTCGCGGGGTAACACTGAAGCTTTCTTT. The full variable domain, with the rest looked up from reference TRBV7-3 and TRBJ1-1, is GAGVSQTPSNKVTEKGKYVELRCDPISGHTALYWYRQSLGQGPEFLIYFQGTGAADDSGLPNDRFFAVRPEGSVSTLKIQRTERGDSAVYLCASSPGSRGNTEAFFGQGTRLTVV.